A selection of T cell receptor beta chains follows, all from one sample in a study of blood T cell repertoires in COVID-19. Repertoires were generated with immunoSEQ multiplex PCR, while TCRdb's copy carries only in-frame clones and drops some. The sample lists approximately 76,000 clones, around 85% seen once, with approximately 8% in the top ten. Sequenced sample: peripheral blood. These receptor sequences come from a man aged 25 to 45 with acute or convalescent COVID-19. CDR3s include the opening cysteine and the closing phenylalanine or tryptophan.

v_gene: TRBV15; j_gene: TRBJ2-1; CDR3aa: CATSRDGTGGDEQFF
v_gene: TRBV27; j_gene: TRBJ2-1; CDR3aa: CASSQQGNEQFF
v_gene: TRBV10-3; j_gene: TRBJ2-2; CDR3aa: CATVTQNTGELFF
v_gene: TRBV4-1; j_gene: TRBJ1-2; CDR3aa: CASSHLAGASYGYTF
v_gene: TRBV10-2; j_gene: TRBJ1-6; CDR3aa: CASSEKDRGNSPLHF
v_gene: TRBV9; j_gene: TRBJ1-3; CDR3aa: CASSVGSGGTSGNTIYF
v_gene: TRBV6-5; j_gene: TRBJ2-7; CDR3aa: CASSSERNYEQYF
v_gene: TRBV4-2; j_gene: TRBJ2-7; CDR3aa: CASRPHSGSHEQYF
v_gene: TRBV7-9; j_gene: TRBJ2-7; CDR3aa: CASSPSGRNYEQYF
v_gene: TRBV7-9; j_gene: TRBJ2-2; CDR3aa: CASRSGPKNTGELFF
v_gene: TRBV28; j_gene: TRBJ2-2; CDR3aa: CASSWTSGALNTGELFF
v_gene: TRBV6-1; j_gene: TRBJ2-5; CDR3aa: CASSEITGRVIETQYF
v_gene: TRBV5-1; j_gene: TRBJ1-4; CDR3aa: CASRPQGTNEKLFF
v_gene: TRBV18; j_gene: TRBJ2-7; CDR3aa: CASSPSGSAGEQYF
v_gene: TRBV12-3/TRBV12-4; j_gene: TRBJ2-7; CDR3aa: CASRGTAYYEQYF
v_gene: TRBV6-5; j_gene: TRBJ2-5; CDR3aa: CARSGSDGRWETQYF
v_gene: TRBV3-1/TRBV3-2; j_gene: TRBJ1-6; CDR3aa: CASSHWQVNSPLHF
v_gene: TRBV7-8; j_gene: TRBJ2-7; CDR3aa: CASSLDFTGESTIEQYF
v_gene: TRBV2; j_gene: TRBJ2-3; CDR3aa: CASSEEPVFTDTQYF
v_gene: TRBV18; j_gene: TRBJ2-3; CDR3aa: CASLGRTKDTQYF
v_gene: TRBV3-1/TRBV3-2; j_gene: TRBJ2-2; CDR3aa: CASSRLGRGLTGELFF
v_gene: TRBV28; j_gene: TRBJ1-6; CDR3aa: CASSFGTGTGSPLHF
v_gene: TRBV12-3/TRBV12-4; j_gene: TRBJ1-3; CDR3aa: CASSGTDFYTIYF
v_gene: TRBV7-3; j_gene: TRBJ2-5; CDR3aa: CASSLTSGRSETQYF
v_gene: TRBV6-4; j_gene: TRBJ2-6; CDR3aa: CASSPGPGANVLTF
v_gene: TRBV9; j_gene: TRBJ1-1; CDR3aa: CASSVGGTENTEAFF
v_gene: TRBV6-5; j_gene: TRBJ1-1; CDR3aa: CASSSTGDRFTEAFF
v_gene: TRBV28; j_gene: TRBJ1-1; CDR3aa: CASSLPRETGGVTEAFF
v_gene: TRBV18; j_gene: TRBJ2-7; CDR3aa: CASSPPVPSYEQYF
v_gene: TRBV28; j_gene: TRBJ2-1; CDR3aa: CASSSLWASGRAFDEQFF
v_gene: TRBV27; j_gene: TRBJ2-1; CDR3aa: CASSLRDQYNEQFF
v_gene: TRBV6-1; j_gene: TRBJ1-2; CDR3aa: CASSEETGGSGYTF
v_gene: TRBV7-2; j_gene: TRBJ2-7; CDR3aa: CASSFLLSGTRYEQYF
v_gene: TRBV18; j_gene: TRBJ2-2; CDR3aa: CASSLRTAAGSGELFF
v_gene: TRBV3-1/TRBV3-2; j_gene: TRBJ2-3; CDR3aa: CASRTSGSKDTQYF
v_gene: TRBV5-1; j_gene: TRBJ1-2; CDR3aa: CAGELGGALGGYTF
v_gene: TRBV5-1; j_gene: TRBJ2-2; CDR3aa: CASSNGDRPSGELFF
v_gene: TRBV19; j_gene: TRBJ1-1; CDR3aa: CASSKNGGIGDTEAFF
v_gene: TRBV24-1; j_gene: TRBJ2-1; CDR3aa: CATSDLGRESEQFF
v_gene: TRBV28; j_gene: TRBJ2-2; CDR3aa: CASSVMTASNTGELFF
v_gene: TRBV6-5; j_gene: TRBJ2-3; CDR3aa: CASTLHALTADTQYF